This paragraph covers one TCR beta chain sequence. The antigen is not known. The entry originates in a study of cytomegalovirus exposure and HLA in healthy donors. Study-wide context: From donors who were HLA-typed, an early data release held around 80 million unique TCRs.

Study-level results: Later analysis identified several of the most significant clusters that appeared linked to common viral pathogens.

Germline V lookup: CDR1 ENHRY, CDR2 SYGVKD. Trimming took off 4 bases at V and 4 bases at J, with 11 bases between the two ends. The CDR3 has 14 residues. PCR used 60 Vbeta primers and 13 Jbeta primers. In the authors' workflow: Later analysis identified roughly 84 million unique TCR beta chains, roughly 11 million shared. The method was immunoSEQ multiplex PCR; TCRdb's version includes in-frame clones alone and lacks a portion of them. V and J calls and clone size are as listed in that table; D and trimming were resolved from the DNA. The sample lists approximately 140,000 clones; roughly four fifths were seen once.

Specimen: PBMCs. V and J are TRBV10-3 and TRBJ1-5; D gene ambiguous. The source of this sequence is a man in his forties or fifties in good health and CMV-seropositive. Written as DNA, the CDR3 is TGTGCCATCAGTGGAGGTCAGAAGAATCAGCCCCAGCATTTT. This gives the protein CAISGGQKNQPQHF.